Following are 26 T cell receptor beta chains from one sample sequenced in a study of T cells in Graves' hyperthyroidism and ophthalmopathy. Amplification of TCR beta CDR3 regions used RNA as the template. An initial round of RT-PCR targeting the TCR CDR3 relied on the HTBI primer set. MiXCR was run by TCRdb on the multiplex PCR reads, yielding one entry per CDR3 protein. The table has more than 100,000 distinct CDR3 sequences, around 50% seen once. Sequenced sample: blood. These receptors came from a man in his forties with Graves' hyperthyroidism.

This clonotype was observed many times. This rearrangement joins TRBV28 to TRBJ2-7; D possibly matches TRBD1 or TRBD2 (5 bases each). Trimming shortened V by 6 bases and J by 7 bases, and 16 bases separated the two germline ends. Germline loops: CDR1 MDHEN, CDR2 SYDVKM. CDR3 size: 13 residues. Here the CDR3 reads CASRTEGPFEQYF. The CDR3 DNA is TGTGCCAGCAGAACCGAGGGGCCTTTTGAGCAGTACTTC.

The table lists this clonotype with many counts. This chain links TRBV4-1 with TRBJ2-7; D not certain. CDR1 MGHRA and CDR2 YSYEKL come from the germline V gene. This CDR3 comprises 11 residues. Trimming removed 7 bases from V and 12 bases from J, with 16 bases in between. The CDR3 reads CASTSGPMWYF. The CDR3 DNA reads as TGCGCCAGCACCTCCGGGCCGATGTGGTACTTC.

This clonotype occurred many times. The CDR3 DNA follows: TGTGCCAGCAGCATCGGGGGGGGGTCCTACGAGCAGTACTTC. Protein sequence: CASSIGGGSYEQYF. The V and J genes are TRBV7-9 and TRBJ2-7; 8 nucleotides line up with TRBD2. The germline V gene encodes CDR1 SEHNR and CDR2 FQNEAQ (reference sequence). Unmatched junction bases numbered 4, after V lost 5 bases and J lost 1 base. The CDR3 loop spans 14 amino acids.

The chain has TRBV9 and TRBJ2-1; 12 bases map to TRBD2. The CDR3 has 16 amino acids. Germline V CDR1 and CDR2: SGDLS, YYNGEE. The trim removed 0 bases at V and 3 bases at J, leaving 1 base unmatched. Here the CDR3 DNA reads TGTGCCAGCAGCGTAGGACTAGCGGGAGACTACAATGAGCAGTTCTTC. It specifies CASSVGLAGDYNEQFF.

This clonotype was recorded many times. The chain is built from TRBV29-1 and TRBJ2-7, with D unclear. Trimming cost V 1 base and J 7 bases, with 11 bases left between them. The CDR3 has 12 residues. Per germline, CDR1 SQVTM and CDR2 ANQGSEA. The CDR3: CSVEGSPGEQYF. DNA of the CDR3: TGCAGCGTTGAAGGCAGCCCTGGGGAGCAGTACTTC.

This clonotype was recorded many times. The V call is TRBV20-1, the J call TRBJ1-1, with D perhaps TRBD1 (6 bases). Germline V gene lookup returns CDR1 DFQATT and CDR2 SNEGSKA (reference sequence). Trimming stripped 1 base from V and 3 bases from J, with 21 bases between. This CDR3 has 17 amino acids. CDR3 nucleotides: TGCAGTGCTAGAGGTTTCCGGGACATACTGGTGGACACTGAAGCTTTCTTT. It specifies CSARGFRDILVDTEAFF.

This clonotype was observed a handful of times. The rearrangement joins TRBV28 to TRBJ2-3; 9 bases are a match to TRBD2. The CDR3 extends over 15 amino acids. Germline values: CDR1 MDHEN, CDR2 SYDVKM. V was clipped by 8 bases and J by 1 base; unmatched bases: 7. The CDR3 loop is CASSIAGEGTDTQYF. CDR3 nucleotide sequence: TGTGCCAGCTCGATAGCGGGAGAGGGCACAGATACGCAGTATTTT.

This clonotype was seen many times. The genes are TRBV6-6 and TRBJ2-5, with 7 bases matching TRBD1. The CDR3 consists of 14 residues. CDR1 and CDR2 (germline): MNHNY, SVGAGI (reference sequence). Trimming cost V 7 bases and J 2 bases; bases outside gene matches: 7. As DNA, the CDR3 is TGTGCCAGCACTAGGACAGGAGCTCAAGAGACCCAGTACTTC. Its translation is CASTRTGAQETQYF.

With regard to this clonotype: A junction end diverges from the germline sequence, so it may reflect a read error. This rearrangement joins TRBV4-2 to TRBJ2-2; D remains unclear. This CDR3 region has 16 residues. Germline assignment: CDR1 LGHNA and CDR2 YNFKEQ. Written as DNA, the CDR3 is TGTTCCAGCAGCCCGACACGGTCTTTTAACACCGGGGAGCTGTTTTTT. Its translation is CSSSPTRSFNTGELFF.

At least ten counts were recorded for this clonotype. V and J are TRBV9 and TRBJ2-7, with D unclear. Germline V gene data show CDR1 as SGDLS and CDR2 as YYNGEE. The CDR3 sequence is 13 residues long. V lost 5 bases and J lost 6, with 15 bases in between. The CDR3 nucleotides read TGTGCCAGCAGTACCGGGCCGCGTCGCGAGCAGTACTTC. Translation: CASSTGPRREQYF.

Of note for this clonotype: This may come from a read error, since a much larger clone is one base off. The rearrangement joins TRBV5-1 to TRBJ1-1, with D maybe TRBD1 (5 bases). Germline V gene lookup returns CDR1 SGHRS and CDR2 YFSETQ. The CDR3 sequence is 14 residues long. V lost 3 bases and J 4 bases, leaving 13 bases between the germline ends. This chain's CDR3 is CASSSSPGSTEAFF. CDR3 sequence (DNA): TGCGCCAGCAGCTCGTCCCCAGGGAGCACTGAAGCTTTCTTT.

The CDR3 nucleotides read TGTGCCAGCAGCTTCCTTCAGGGGACCCGTACCTACAATGAGCAGTTCTTC. It specifies CASSFLQGTRTYNEQFF. V usage is TRBV9 and J usage is TRBJ2-1, with D perhaps TRBD1 (6 bases). The germline V and J ends were trimmed by 4 bases and 2 bases, with 19 bases remaining between them. The CDR3 length is 17 residues. Germline V gene sequence: CDR1 SGDLS, CDR2 YYNGEE.

Worth noting for this clonotype: A read error may account for a junction end that differs from germline. V gene TRBV2 combines with J gene TRBJ2-6; 10 nucleotides line up with TRBD1. Germline CDR1 is SNHLY and CDR2 is FYNNEI. The CDR3 runs 14 residues. The CDR3 sequence is CASSSGTGVNVLTF. Here the CDR3 DNA reads TGTGCCAGCAGTTCCGGGACAGGGGTCAACGTCCTGACTTTC.

The chain links TRBV20-1 to TRBJ2-7; D remains ambiguous. CDR3 size: 10 residues. Germline CDR1 is DFQATT and CDR2 is SNEGSKA (reference sequence). The CDR3 DNA reads TGCAGGGTCTTGGACGACGAGCAGTACTTC. Its translation: CRVLDDEQYF.

This clonotype was seen repeatedly, ten times or more. CDR3 in amino acids: CATSPLGDSSGYTF. The CDR3 DNA reads TGTGCCACCAGCCCACTCGGGGACAGTTCGGGCTACACCTTC. This chain connects TRBV15 to TRBJ1-2; 7 bases map to TRBD1. The CDR3 runs 14 residues. Germline assignment: CDR1 LNHNV and CDR2 YYDKDF (reference sequence). The trim removed 5 bases at V and 8 bases at J, leaving 11 bases unmatched. Complete variable domain (other parts from reference TRBV15 and TRBJ1-2): DAMVIQNPRYQVTQFGKPVTLSCSQTLNHNVMYWYQQKSSQAPKLLFHYYDKDFNNEADTPDNFQSRRPNTSFCFLDIRSPGLGDTAMYLCATSPLGDSSGYTFGSGTRLTVV.

The chain uses TRBV15 and TRBJ1-5, with TRBD1 matching 10 bases. With 0 bases clipped from V and 13 bases from J, the junction kept 9 bases outside the gene matches. The CDR3 contains 15 residues. The germline V gene has CDR1 LNHNV and CDR2 YYDKDF (reference sequence). The CDR3 sequence: CATSRDATGGNEQHF. In DNA, the CDR3 is TGTGCCACCAGCAGAGATGCGACAGGGGGCAATGAGCAGCATTTT.

In regard to this clonotype: Sequence at one end of the junction differs from germline and may be a read error. The chain recombines TRBV6-6 with TRBJ1-6; 9 bases match TRBD1. This CDR3 has 14 amino acids. The germline CDR1 and CDR2 sequences are MNHNY and SVGAGI (reference sequence). CDR3 bases: TGTGCCGGCAGCTCGGACAGGGGCCTTTCACCCCTCCGCTTT. Protein: CAGSSDRGLSPLRF.

This chain uses TRBV25-1 with TRBJ2-7; D gene ambiguous. CDR3 length: 12 amino acids. CDR1 and CDR2 (germline): MGHDK, SYGVNS. Trimming left V 6 bases short and J 4 bases short, with 10 bases between. CDR3 bases: TGTGCCAGCAGAGATCAAGAGTACGAGCAGTACTTC. It is translated as CASRDQEYEQYF.

This clonotype has ten or more counts. The chain combines TRBV7-2 with TRBJ2-6; D remains unclear. In germline, CDR1 is SGHTA, CDR2 FQGNSA. The CDR3 loop spans 16 amino acids. Trimming pared 2 bases from V and 0 bases from J, leaving 8 bases between. For the CDR3, the DNA is TGTGCCAGCAGCTTAAGGGCCAGCTCTGGGGCCAACGTCCTGACTTTC. Amino acids: CASSLRASSGANVLTF.

In this sample, this clonotype turned up many times. J is TRBJ1-2 and V is TRBV28, with unresolved D. The CDR3 consists of 12 residues. V gave up 2 bases and J gave up 4 bases, with 5 bases separating them. The germline CDR1 and CDR2 sequences are MDHEN and SYDVKM. The CDR3 nucleotides read TGTGCCAGCAGTTTAAACAGCTATGGCTACACCTTC. It encodes CASSLNSYGYTF.

The genes are TRBV20-1 and TRBJ2-4; D is unresolved. The better agreement between TRBJ2-1 and the DNA end casts doubt on the J call. CDR1 and CDR2 from the germline V gene are DFQATT and SNEGSKA (reference sequence). This CDR3 is built from 11 residues. Here the CDR3 DNA reads TGCAGTGCTTGGTCTAAAAACACTCAGTTCTTC. This translates into CSAWSKNTQFF.

The table lists this clonotype with many counts. The chain links TRBV7-2 to TRBJ2-1; D uncertain. Trimming shortened V by 5 bases and J by 4 bases, and 12 bases separated the two germline ends. In germline, CDR1 is SGHTA, CDR2 FQGNSA. This CDR3 is built from 14 residues. Here the CDR3 DNA reads TGTGCCAGCAGCCCGATTCCAAATTACAATGAGCAGTTCTTC. Encoded protein: CASSPIPNYNEQFF.

Ten or more counts support this clonotype. V gene TRBV12-3 or TRBV12-4 combines with J gene TRBJ2-7; no definite D call. Trimming took 7 bases from V and 1 from J, leaving 17 bases between them. The CDR3 runs to 15 residues. CDR3 nucleotides: TGTGCCAGCAAGATATCCGGGTCAAATTCCTACGAGCAGTACTTC. Translating gives CASKISGSNSYEQYF.

This clonotype was counted many times. The CDR3: CASSLDVLGSTEQYF. CDR3 coding DNA: TGCGCCAGCAGCTTGGATGTACTAGGGAGCACCGAGCAGTACTTC. V gene TRBV5-1 combines with J gene TRBJ2-7; a weak D match, TRBD2 (5 bases). This CDR3 contains 15 residues. Trimming removed 0 bases at V and 6 bases at J, with 16 bases between. Germline V lookup: CDR1 SGHRS, CDR2 YFSETQ.

Many counts were recorded for this clonotype. The chain recombines TRBV12-3 or TRBV12-4 with TRBJ1-3; D unclear. The CDR3 loop spans 13 amino acids. Deletions cut 3 bases from V and 4 bases from J, with 7 bases between. The DNA for the CDR3 is TGTGCCAGCAGTTTGGGCCGCGGAAACACCATATATTTT. Translating it yields CASSLGRGNTIYF.

This clonotype was counted at least ten times. Compared with germline, one end of the junction differs, possibly owing to a read error. This chain connects TRBV11-2 to TRBJ2-3; D uncertain. The germline V gene has CDR1 SGHAT and CDR2 FQNNGV. CDR3 length: 12 residues. The CDR3 loop reads CASSLDPNTQYF. The DNA of the CDR3 is TGTGCCAGCAGCTTAGACCCGAATACACAGTATTTT.